The next 10 T cell receptor beta chains were all read from a single sample in a study of control samples from healthy donors and cancer patients. TCRdb's copy holds only in-frame clones and misses some; the assay was immunoSEQ multiplex PCR. The sample includes some 130,000 clones, around nine tenths of them seen just once. Sequenced input: blood. Receptor source: a man between 18 and 35 years old in good health.

The chain couples TRBV7-6 to TRBJ1-1; TRBD1 aligns across 8 bases. This CDR3 is 15 amino acids long. Per the germline V gene, CDR1 is SGHVS and CDR2 is FNYEAQ. Losses at the gene ends were 4 bases for V and 2 bases for J; bases not matched to a gene: 6. This CDR3 reads CASSSQGASNTEAFF. The CDR3 DNA reads as TGTGCCAGCAGCTCGCAGGGGGCAAGTAACACTGAAGCTTTCTTT.

This chain links TRBV12-3 or TRBV12-4 with TRBJ1-2, with D unclear. CDR3 length: 13 residues. Trimming removed 7 bases at V and 2 bases at J, with 11 bases between. For the CDR3, the DNA is TGTGCCAGCACCCAACCCGGGAACTATGGCTACACCTTC. Its translation is CASTQPGNYGYTF.

This clone was recorded a few times. The chain employs TRBV12-3 or TRBV12-4 and TRBJ1-2, with TRBD1 identical over 7 bases. V trimming: 6 bases; J trimming: 8 bases; junction bases outside the gene matches: 9. The CDR3 has 13 amino acids. CDR3 sequence (DNA): TGTGCCAGCAGGGGCCCCGGGACAGACGGCTACACCTTC. This encodes CASRGPGTDGYTF.

The chain combines TRBV10-2 with TRBJ2-1, with D tentatively TRBD2 (7 bases). V was shortened by 0 bases and J by 0 bases, with 12 bases between the two germline ends. The CDR3 spans 17 residues. CDR1 and CDR2 (germline): WSHSY, SAAADI. The CDR3 region is CASSESPGGSSYNEQFF. In DNA, the CDR3 is TGCGCCAGCAGTGAGTCCCCGGGGGGCAGCTCCTACAATGAGCAGTTCTTC.

The genes are TRBV15 and TRBJ1-3; tentatively, D is TRBD1 (5 bases). Deletions cut 2 bases from V and 9 bases from J, with 8 bases between. The CDR3 covers 12 residues. CDR1 and CDR2 from the germline V gene are LNHNV and YYDKDF (reference sequence). CDR3: CATSRLGTTIYF. In DNA form, the CDR3 reads TGTGCCACCAGCAGACTTGGGACCACCATATATTTT. Full variable domain (missing parts from reference TRBV15 and TRBJ1-3): DAMVIQNPRYQVTQFGKPVTLSCSQTLNHNVMYWYQQKSSQAPKLLFHYYDKDFNNEADTPDNFQSRRPNTSFCFLDIRSPGLGDTAMYLCATSRLGTTIYFGEGSWLTVV.

The chain links TRBV5-1 to TRBJ1-3; the match to TRBD1 covers 7 bases. With V trimmed by 5 bases and J by 3 bases, 5 bases remained unmatched. There are 14 residues in the CDR3. CDR1 and CDR2 (germline): SGHRS, YFSETQ. CDR3 nucleotide sequence: TGCGCCAGCAGTTCACAGGGGAATGGAAACACCATATATTTT. It encodes CASSSQGNGNTIYF. Full variable domain (remainder filled in from reference TRBV5-1 and TRBJ1-3): KAGVTQTPRYLIKTRGQQVTLSCSPISGHRSVSWYQQTPGQGLQFLFEYFSETQRNKGNFPGRFSGRQFSNSRSEMNVSTLELGDSALYLCASSSQGNGNTIYFGEGSWLTVV.

The rearrangement joins TRBV10-3 to TRBJ1-1, with D maybe TRBD1 (6 bases). CDR1 and CDR2 (germline): ENHRY, SYGVKD. The CDR3 sequence is 14 residues long. Trimming cost V 2 bases and J 3 bases, with 10 bases left between them. CDR3 amino acids: CAISEKGGDTEAFF. The CDR3 bases are TGTGCCATCAGTGAGAAAGGGGGGGACACTGAAGCTTTCTTT.

This clone appeared once. The chain employs TRBV3-1 (or the pseudogene TRBV3-2) and TRBJ2-1; D is unclear. V was clipped by 6 bases and J by 3 bases, with 6 bases between them. There are 12 residues in the CDR3. Germline V gene lookup returns CDR1 LGHDT and CDR2 YNNKEL (reference sequence). The CDR3 DNA reads TGTGCCAGCAGTCGTGGCTACAATGAGCAGTTCTTC. This codes for CASSRGYNEQFF.

The chain carries TRBV27 and TRBJ2-7, with unresolved D. The V end was cut by 9 bases, the J end by 6 bases, with 21 bases between. Per germline, CDR1 MNHEY and CDR2 SMNVEV (reference sequence). CDR3 length: 14 amino acids. In DNA form, the CDR3 reads TGTGCCAGTAAGTCGGGTCCAGGTCTCGCCGAGCAGTACTTC. Protein product: CASKSGPGLAEQYF.

This clone has more than one count but fewer than ten. This sequence joins TRBV24-1 and TRBJ2-3; a weak D match, TRBD1 (6 bases). Germline V lookup: CDR1 KGHDR, CDR2 SFDVKD. The V and J ends lost 4 bases and 5 bases respectively, with 9 bases between them. The CDR3 length is 13 residues. DNA for the CDR3: TGTGCCACCAGTGACTCGACAGGAGATACGCAGTATTTT. Translation: CATSDSTGDTQYF.